Shown below are 19 T cell receptor beta chains from a single sample sequenced in a study of cytomegalovirus exposure and HLA in healthy donors. PCR employed 60 Vbeta and 13 Jbeta primers. Produced via immunoSEQ multiplex PCR; TCRdb's table is partial and in-frame only. The sample has under 200,000 clones; roughly 83% are singletons. The sequenced sample consisted of PBMCs. The receptors derive from a boy aged 2 to 10 in good health and CMV-seronegative.

The rearrangement links TRBV5-1 to TRBJ2-1, with D possibly TRBD1 on 8 matching bases. Germline CDR1 SGHRS, CDR2 YFSETQ. V lost 5 bases and J lost 7, with 25 bases in between. The CDR3 is 17 residues long. In DNA, the CDR3 is TGCGCCAGCAGACCCGACAGGGGAGGGACCCGGGGAAATGAGCAGTTCTTC. It translates to CASRPDRGGTRGNEQFF.

The chain carries TRBV27 and TRBJ2-3, with D perhaps matching TRBD2 (5 bases). The CDR3 runs 13 residues. V lost 2 bases, J lost 4 bases, and 7 bases lay in between. CDR1 and CDR2 (germline): MNHEY, SMNVEV (reference sequence). The chain's CDR3 is CASSLLGADTQYF. The CDR3 region has the DNA TGTGCCAGCAGTTTACTGGGAGCAGATACGCAGTATTTT.

This chain uses TRBV19 with TRBJ1-1; 9 positions agree with TRBD1. V was pared by 5 bases and J by 8 bases, with 12 bases of the junction left unmatched. The CDR3 is made up of 15 amino acids. Germline CDR1 LNHDA, CDR2 SQIVND (reference sequence). CDR3 in amino acids: CASSAIDRGNFEAFF. CDR3 nucleotides: TGTGCCAGTAGTGCGATTGACAGGGGGAATTTCGAAGCTTTCTTT.

The chain recombines TRBV2 with TRBJ2-5; D might be TRBD1 (5 bases). V shed 7 bases and J shed 0 bases, with 15 bases lying between them. The CDR3 spans 15 residues. The germline V gene has CDR1 SNHLY and CDR2 FYNNEI. CDR3: CASNGRVGYQETQYF. For the CDR3, the DNA is TGTGCCAGCAATGGCAGGGTGGGGTACCAAGAGACCCAGTACTTC.

V gene TRBV29-1 combines with J gene TRBJ2-3; 7 bases map to TRBD1. This CDR3 is built from 14 residues. The germline CDR1 and CDR2 sequences are SQVTM and ANQGSEA. V lost 3 bases, J lost 1 base, and 4 bases stayed unmatched. In DNA, the CDR3 is TGCAGCGTTGATGAAGGGGGCCGCACAGATACGCAGTATTTT. Translation gives CSVDEGGRTDTQYF.

This clone was observed a handful of times. The CDR3 region is CASSGGMNTEAFF. CDR3 in DNA: TGCGCCAGCAGCGGGGGGATGAACACTGAAGCTTTCTTT. This chain uses TRBV5-1 with TRBJ1-1; D may be TRBD1 (5 bases). Per germline, CDR1 SGHRS and CDR2 YFSETQ. The V end was cut by 4 bases, the J end by 0 bases, with 7 bases between. This CDR3 region has 13 residues.

This chain connects TRBV5-1 to TRBJ2-3; 10 bases are a match to TRBD1. There are 15 residues in the CDR3. The ends lost 2 bases at V and 1 base at J; junction bases unmatched: 1. Germline CDR1 and CDR2: SGHRS and YFSETQ. Here the CDR3 DNA reads TGCGCCAGCAGCTTTGGGACAGGGGGCACAGATACGCAGTATTTT. As protein: CASSFGTGGTDTQYF. The full variable domain, its missing parts supplied by reference TRBV5-1 and TRBJ2-3, is KAGVTQTPRYLIKTRGQQVTLSCSPISGHRSVSWYQQTPGQGLQFLFEYFSETQRNKGNFPGRFSGRQFSNSRSEMNVSTLELGDSALYLCASSFGTGGTDTQYFGPGTRLTVL.

V and J are TRBV19 and TRBJ1-1; a weak D match, TRBD1 (6 bases). CDR3 length: 15 residues. V lost 3 bases and J lost 2, with 13 bases in between. CDR1 and CDR2 (germline): LNHDA, SQIVND (reference sequence). The CDR3 DNA is TGTGCCAGTAGTATGCTCAGGGGAATAAACACTGAAGCTTTCTTT. It encodes CASSMLRGINTEAFF.

V is TRBV7-9 and J is TRBJ2-3; D possibly corresponds to TRBD1 (5 bases). V shed 1 base and J shed 1 base, with 6 bases lying between them. This CDR3 region has 14 residues. The germline V gene encodes CDR1 SEHNR and CDR2 FQNEAQ (reference sequence). The CDR3 is CASSLVGGTDTQYF. DNA for the CDR3: TGTGCCAGCAGCTTAGTAGGGGGCACAGATACGCAGTATTTT.

This clone turned up a few times. The rearrangement joins TRBV11-3 to TRBJ2-1, with D uncertain. The CDR3 loop spans 16 amino acids. Germline assignment: CDR1 SGHNT and CDR2 YENEEA. Trimming left V 4 bases short and J 6 bases short, with 19 bases between. This chain's CDR3 is CASSCLRPGWANEQFF. DNA of the CDR3: TGTGCCAGCAGCTGTCTCCGACCTGGGTGGGCCAATGAGCAGTTCTTC.

This clone was observed a handful of times. The V call is TRBV27, the J call TRBJ2-7; 9 positions match TRBD1. Trimming at V came to 4 bases and at J to 0 bases, leaving 4 bases not matched to a gene. Per germline, CDR1 MNHEY and CDR2 SMNVEV (reference sequence). This CDR3 is built from 15 residues. CDR3 bases: TGTGCCAGCAGTTGGGGGACAGGGCCCTCCTACGAGCAGTACTTC. Its protein is CASSWGTGPSYEQYF.

V and J are TRBV5-6 and TRBJ2-5; 11 positions agree with TRBD2. The CDR3 is made up of 18 amino acids. The trim removed 4 bases at V and 5 bases at J, leaving 16 bases unmatched. CDR1 and CDR2 (germline): SGHDT, YYEEEE. The CDR3 is CASSGGGGVLAGGETQYF. The CDR3 bases are TGTGCCAGCAGCGGCGGGGGTGGCGTGCTAGCGGGAGGTGAGACCCAGTACTTC.

The V call is TRBV18, the J call TRBJ1-5, with D possibly matching TRBD1 (6 bases). In germline, CDR1 is KGHSH, CDR2 LQKENI. The ends were cut back, 2 bases at V and 5 bases at J, with 13 bases in the middle. The CDR3 is made up of 15 amino acids. In DNA, the CDR3 is TGTGCCAGCTCACCAAATGGGCAGGGGTATCAGCCCCAGCATTTT. The encoded protein is CASSPNGQGYQPQHF. Combining the CDR3 with reference TRBV18 and TRBJ1-5 gives the whole variable domain NAGVMQNPRHLVRRRGQEARLRCSPMKGHSHVYWYRQLPEEGLKFMVYLQKENIIDESGMPKERFSAEFPKEGPSILRIQQVVRGDSAAYFCASSPNGQGYQPQHFGDGTRLSIL.

The CDR3 sequence: CASSLVGGGTEAFF. CDR3 coding DNA: TGTGCCAGCAGCTTAGTGGGAGGGGGTACTGAAGCTTTCTTT. The rearrangement joins TRBV7-2 to TRBJ1-1, with TRBD1 as a possible D gene (6 bases). Trimming cost V 1 base and J 5 bases, with 11 bases left between them. Germline CDR1 and CDR2: SGHTA and FQGNSA. The CDR3 consists of 14 residues. The whole variable domain, remainder taken from reference TRBV7-2 and TRBJ1-1, is GAGVSQSPSNKVTEKGKDVELRCDPISGHTALYWYRQSLGQGLEFLIYFQGNSAPDKSGLPSDRFSAERTGGSVSTLTIQRTQQEDSAVYLCASSLVGGGTEAFFGQGTRLTVV.

This chain links TRBV13 with TRBJ1-3; maybe TRBD1 (5 bases). The CDR3 contains 14 residues. The V and J ends lost 7 bases and 2 bases respectively, with 12 bases between them. Germline V gene data show CDR1 as PRHDT and CDR2 as FYEKMQ (reference sequence). The DNA for the CDR3 is TGTGCCAGCACCGCAGGGAACCCTGGAAACACCATATATTTT. It yields the protein CASTAGNPGNTIYF.

This clone appeared once. This chain uses TRBV5-1 with TRBJ2-7; D may be TRBD2 (6 bases). The CDR3 covers 15 residues. Germline V gene sequence: CDR1 SGHRS, CDR2 YFSETQ. Trimming shortened V by 0 bases and J by 1 base, and 11 bases separated the two germline ends. CDR3 DNA: TGCGCCAGCAGCTTGGAGGCCGGGAGATCCTACGAGCAGTACTTC. It translates to CASSLEAGRSYEQYF.

The chain is built from TRBV2 and TRBJ1-5, with 8 positions matching TRBD1. Germline values: CDR1 SNHLY, CDR2 FYNNEI. The V gene end was trimmed by 7 bases and the J gene end by 3 bases; junction bases not matched to a gene: 11. CDR3 length: 16 residues. CDR3 bases: TGTGCCAGCACACGGACAGGGATAGGAAACAATCAGCCCCAGCATTTT. Translated: CASTRTGIGNNQPQHF.

This rearrangement joins TRBV10-1 to TRBJ2-3; no definite D call. The ends were cut back, 5 bases at V and 1 base at J, with 7 bases in the middle. This CDR3 has 13 residues. Germline CDR1 WNHNN, CDR2 SYGVQD (reference sequence). CDR3: CASSSRGTDTQYF. The CDR3 DNA reads TGCGCCAGCAGTTCACGGGGCACAGATACGCAGTATTTT.

The chain is built from TRBV19 and TRBJ1-4, with 8 bases aligning to TRBD1. Germline CDR1 LNHDA, CDR2 SQIVND (reference sequence). The CDR3 has 16 amino acids. V dropped 4 bases and J dropped 1; count of bases not matched to a gene: 5. CDR3 in DNA: TGTGCCAGTAGTACTGGACAGGGTGGAACTAATGAAAAACTGTTTTTT. Translating it yields CASSTGQGGTNEKLFF.